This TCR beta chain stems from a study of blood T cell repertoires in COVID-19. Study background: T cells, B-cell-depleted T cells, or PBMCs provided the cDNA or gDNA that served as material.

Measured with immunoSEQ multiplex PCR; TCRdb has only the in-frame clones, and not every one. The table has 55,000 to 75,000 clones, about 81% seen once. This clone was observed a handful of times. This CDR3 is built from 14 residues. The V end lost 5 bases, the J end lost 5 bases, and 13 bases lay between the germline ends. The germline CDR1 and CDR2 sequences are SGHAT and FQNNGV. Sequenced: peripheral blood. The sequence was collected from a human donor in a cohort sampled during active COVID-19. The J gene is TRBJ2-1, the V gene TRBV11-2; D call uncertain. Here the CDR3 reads CASSQPPVDNEQFF. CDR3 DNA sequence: TGTGCCAGCAGCCAACCCCCGGTGGACAATGAGCAGTTCTTC.